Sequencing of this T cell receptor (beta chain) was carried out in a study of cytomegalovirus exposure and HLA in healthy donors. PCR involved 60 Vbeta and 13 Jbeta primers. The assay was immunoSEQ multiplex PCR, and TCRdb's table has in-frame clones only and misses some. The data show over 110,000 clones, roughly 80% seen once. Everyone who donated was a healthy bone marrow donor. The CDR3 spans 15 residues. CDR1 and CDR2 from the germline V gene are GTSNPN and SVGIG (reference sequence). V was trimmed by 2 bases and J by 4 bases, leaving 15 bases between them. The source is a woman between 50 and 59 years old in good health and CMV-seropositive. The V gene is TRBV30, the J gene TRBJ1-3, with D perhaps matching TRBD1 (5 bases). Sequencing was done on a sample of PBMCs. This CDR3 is CAWSRSGTGGNTIYF. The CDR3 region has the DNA TGTGCCTGGAGTCGATCAGGGACTGGCGGAAACACCATATATTTT. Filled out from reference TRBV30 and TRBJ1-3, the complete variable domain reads SQTIHQWPATLVQPVGSPLSLECTVEGTSNPNLYWYRQAAGRGLQLLFYSVGIGQISSEVPQNLSASRPQDRQFILSSKKLLLSDSGFYLCAWSRSGTGGNTIYFGEGSWLTVV.